These 13 T cell receptor beta chains came from one sample sequenced in a study of neurological immune-mediated disorders. TCRdb recomputed calls from the 5' RACE reads with MiXCR, one row per CDR3 protein. The sample consists of about 36,000 distinct CDR3 sequences, under 13% of them appearing once. Sequenced material: PBMCs. Every receptor here comes from a woman aged 25 to 39 with HTLV-1-associated myelopathy (HAM/TSP).

About this clonotype: It may be a read error: a sequence one base away is much more abundant. The rearrangement joins TRBV10-3 to TRBJ1-3; TRBD1 is a possible D gene (5 bases). Per germline, CDR1 ENHRY and CDR2 SYGVKD. CDR3 size: 14 residues. This CDR3 reads CAIGEWGSGNTIYF. CDR3 DNA: TGTGCCATCGGTGAGTGGGGGTCTGGAAACACCATATATTTT.

Ten or more counts support this clonotype. This chain connects TRBV5-1 to TRBJ1-1, with D hard to call. The CDR3 covers 14 residues. Germline CDR1 and CDR2: SGHRS and YFSETQ. Trimming took off 4 bases at V and 2 bases at J, with 12 bases between the two ends. Here the CDR3 reads CASSLEGYNTEAFF. In nucleotides, the CDR3 is TGCGCCAGCAGCCTAGAAGGGTATAACACTGAAGCTTTCTTT.

Many counts were recorded for this clonotype. DNA of the CDR3: TGTGCCAGCAGCTTAGGCCAGGGGAGTCAGCCCCAGCATTTT. The encoded protein is CASSLGQGSQPQHF. The V call is TRBV13, the J call TRBJ1-5; perhaps TRBD1 as D (6 bases). Trimming shortened V by 0 bases and J by 6 bases, and 9 bases separated the two germline ends. Per the germline V gene, CDR1 is PRHDT and CDR2 is FYEKMQ (reference sequence). This CDR3 region has 14 residues.

This clonotype was counted ten times or more. This chain links TRBV7-2 with TRBJ2-7, with no clear D. Germline CDR1 is SGHTA and CDR2 is FQGNSA. Trimming took off 3 bases at V and 0 bases at J, with 12 bases between the two ends. The CDR3 runs to 15 residues. The CDR3 nucleotides read TGTGCCAGCAGCTTGTTCTGGGCGAGCTCCTACGAGCAGTACTTC. Protein product: CASSLFWASSYEQYF.

This clonotype was counted ten times or more. The V gene is TRBV6-1, the J gene TRBJ2-6; possible D gene TRBD1, 6 bases. CDR3 length: 15 amino acids. Trimming shortened V by 7 bases and J by 3 bases, and 13 bases separated the two germline ends. The germline V gene has CDR1 MNHNS and CDR2 SASEGT. CDR3 amino acids: CASNEPGDGANVLTF. The CDR3 DNA sequence: TGTGCCAGCAACGAGCCAGGGGATGGGGCCAACGTCCTGACTTTC.

This clonotype came up many times. V gene TRBV10-1 combines with J gene TRBJ2-3, with 8 positions matching TRBD2. Germline trimming cut 7 bases from V and 6 bases from J; bases unmatched to any gene: 15. The germline CDR1 and CDR2 sequences are WNHNN and SYGVQD (reference sequence). This CDR3 is 16 amino acids long. This CDR3 reads CASTLAVGLLGDTQYF. The CDR3 DNA reads TGCGCCAGCACACTAGCGGTGGGATTGCTGGGGGATACGCAGTATTTT.

This clonotype was observed at least ten times. V and J are TRBV20-1 and TRBJ2-3; D possibly corresponds to TRBD2 (6 bases). The V and J ends lost 5 bases and 2 bases respectively, with 14 bases between them. Germline V gene lookup returns CDR1 DFQATT and CDR2 SNEGSKA (reference sequence). The CDR3 covers 14 residues. In nucleotides, the CDR3 is TGCAGTGCTGGGAGGTTCGTTCCCACAGATACGCAGTATTTT. Protein sequence: CSAGRFVPTDTQYF.

This clonotype was recorded at least ten times. CDR3 protein: CASSVSRTGTPLHF. The CDR3 DNA reads as TGTGCCAGCAGTGTCAGCAGGACAGGGACACCCCTCCACTTT. This sequence joins TRBV12-3 or TRBV12-4 and TRBJ1-6; 8 positions match TRBD1. This CDR3 has 14 residues. Losses at the gene ends were 5 bases for V and 11 bases for J; bases not matched to a gene: 8.

At least ten counts were recorded for this clonotype. The chain couples TRBV5-5 to TRBJ1-1; TRBD1 is a possible D gene (5 bases). Trimming shortened V by 1 base and J by 5 bases, and 9 bases separated the two germline ends. Germline V lookup: CDR1 SGHKS, CDR2 YYEKEE (reference sequence). The CDR3 extends over 13 amino acids. The CDR3 coding sequence is TGTGCCAGCAGCTTGACGACAGATACTGAAGCTTTCTTT. It specifies CASSLTTDTEAFF.

The table lists this clonotype with many counts. The V gene is TRBV20-1, the J gene TRBJ1-3; a possible D gene is TRBD1 (5 bases). This CDR3 contains 14 residues. Germline lookup yields CDR1 DFQATT and CDR2 SNEGSKA (reference sequence). The V and J ends lost 0 bases and 7 bases respectively, with 13 bases between them. CDR3: CSARDPGISNTIYF. The CDR3 nucleotides are TGCAGTGCTAGAGACCCAGGGATTTCTAACACCATATATTTT.

This clonotype occurred many times. The chain combines TRBV20-1 with TRBJ2-1, with D uncertain. Germline CDR1 is DFQATT and CDR2 is SNEGSKA (reference sequence). Between the trimmed V and J ends, which lost 6 bases and 0 bases, there was a span of 12 bases. The CDR3 contains 14 residues. CDR3 in DNA: TGCAGTGCCCCTCCATCCTACTCCTACAATGAGCAGTTCTTC. As protein: CSAPPSYSYNEQFF.

In its sample, this clonotype was seen many times. The J gene is TRBJ1-1, the V gene TRBV20-1; possibly TRBD1 for D (5 bases). With 5 bases removed from V and 4 bases from J, the gap between germline ends came to 8 bases. CDR1 DFQATT and CDR2 SNEGSKA come from the germline V gene (reference sequence). CDR3 length equals 11 residues. The CDR3 nucleotides are TGCAGTGCTCTAGACAGCACTGAAGCTTTCTTT. It yields the protein CSALDSTEAFF.

This clonotype was seen ten or more times. The V gene is TRBV20-1, the J gene TRBJ2-3; 10 nucleotides align to TRBD1. The CDR3 is 15 residues long. V dropped 6 bases and J dropped 3; count of bases not matched to a gene: 9. Germline CDR1 reads DFQATT; CDR2 reads SNEGSKA (reference sequence). CDR3 nucleotide sequence: TGCAGTGCCGATAATCCGGGACAGGGGACAGATACGCAGTATTTT. It yields the protein CSADNPGQGTDTQYF.